This T cell receptor (beta chain) derives from a study of T cells in women clearing cervical HPV infection. In the case of this clone: The read finishes 3 residues shy of the CDR3 end, and the germline J gene is used to complete it.

The protocol was immunoSEQ multiplex PCR, while the TCRdb copy is restricted to in-frame clones and leaves out a portion. In total, the table holds around 30,000 clones. V dropped 6 bases and J dropped 0; count of bases not matched to a gene: 7. The CDR3 is 15 amino acids. The germline V gene encodes CDR1 DFQATT and CDR2 SNEGSKA (reference sequence). The TCR sequence derives from a woman between 18 and 69 years old with a cervical HPV16 infection that either progressed to CIN3+ or cleared (not recorded which). The chain has TRBV20-1 and TRBJ2-7; TRBD2 matches 11 bases. The sample comprised blood buffy coat. The sequenced CDR3 bases are TGCAGTGCAGTAACCGGGACTAGCGGCTCCTACGAG. Amino acids: CSAVTGTSGSYE. The full CDR3 sequence reads CSAVTGTSGSYEQYF.